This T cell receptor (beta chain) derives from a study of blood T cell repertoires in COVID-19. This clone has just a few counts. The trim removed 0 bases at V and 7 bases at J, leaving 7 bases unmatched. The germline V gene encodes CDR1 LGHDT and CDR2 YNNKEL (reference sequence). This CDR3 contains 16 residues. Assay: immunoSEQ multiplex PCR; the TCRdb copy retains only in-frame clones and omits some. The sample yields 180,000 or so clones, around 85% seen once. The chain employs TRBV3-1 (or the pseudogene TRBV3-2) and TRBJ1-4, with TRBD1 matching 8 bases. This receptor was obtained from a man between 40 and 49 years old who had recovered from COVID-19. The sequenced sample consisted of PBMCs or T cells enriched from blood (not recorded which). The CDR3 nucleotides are TGTGCCAGCAGCCAAGATACAGGACAGGGAGGTGAAAAACTGTTTTTT. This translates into CASSQDTGQGGEKLFF.